The 14 T cell receptor beta chains below come from one sample, sequenced in a study of shared T cell receptors in the human thymus. Method: immunoSEQ multiplex PCR; TCRdb's copy keeps in-frame clones and lacks some. Among 600,000 to 900,000 clones listed, approximately 85% were seen once. These data also featured in a second study, about human thymus T cells.

The sample comprised thymocytes. The source of these receptors is a girl under three years old with a congenital heart defect.

The rearrangement links TRBV4-1 to TRBJ2-1, with 9 bases identical to TRBD2. This CDR3 region has 16 residues. Looked up from germline, CDR1 is MGHRA and CDR2 is YSYEKL. With 1 base clipped from V and 3 bases from J, the junction kept 4 bases outside the gene matches. CDR3: CASSQGRTSDYNEQFF. CDR3 sequence (DNA): TGCGCCAGCAGCCAAGGCAGGACTAGCGACTACAATGAGCAGTTCTTC.

V is TRBV5-1 and J is TRBJ2-7; a weak D match, TRBD2 (5 bases). The V end lost 0 bases, the J end lost 6 bases, and 10 bases lay between the germline ends. The germline CDR1 and CDR2 sequences are SGHRS and YFSETQ. CDR3 length: 13 amino acids. The CDR3 coding sequence is TGCGCCAGCAGCTTGGTATCGGGGTCCGAGCAGTACTTC. The encoded protein is CASSLVSGSEQYF.

This chain connects TRBV6-1 to TRBJ2-7; 7 bases line up with TRBD1. From germline, CDR1 is MNHNS and CDR2 SASEGT. This CDR3 is 14 amino acids long. V lost 8 bases, J lost 1 base, and 8 bases stayed unmatched. In DNA, the CDR3 is TGTGCCAGCGAGGGACAGACTATTTCCTACGAGCAGTACTTC. Its protein product is CASEGQTISYEQYF.

With respect to this clone: This sample also contains other DNA sequences that code for the same CDR3. The J gene is TRBJ2-7, the V gene TRBV27, with a weak D call TRBD1 (6 bases). CDR1 and CDR2 from the germline V gene are MNHEY and SMNVEV (reference sequence). CDR3 length equals 14 residues. Trimming cost V 4 bases and J 0 bases, with 10 bases left between them. The CDR3 DNA sequence: TGTGCCAGCAGTTCTACAGGGTCCTCCTACGAGCAGTACTTC. Its protein product is CASSSTGSSYEQYF.

V gene TRBV6-1 combines with J gene TRBJ2-7; D remains unclear. Germline loops: CDR1 MNHNS, CDR2 SASEGT. CDR3 length: 15 residues. Trimming took off 6 bases at V and 1 base at J, with 16 bases between the two ends. Here the CDR3 DNA reads TGTGCCAGCAGCAAGATCGACTGGAGTTCCTACGAGCAGTACTTC. As protein: CASSKIDWSSYEQYF.

The chain couples TRBV7-2 to TRBJ2-1, with 10 bases aligning to TRBD2. The V gene end was trimmed by 5 bases and the J gene end by 14 bases; junction bases not matched to a gene: 12. Germline lookup yields CDR1 SGHTA and CDR2 FQGNSA. This CDR3 contains 14 residues. In DNA form, the CDR3 reads TGTGCCAGCAGCCCTAGAATTGGGCTAGCGGGAGAGTTCTTC. This translates into CASSPRIGLAGEFF.

The chain couples TRBV30 to TRBJ1-5; D ambiguous. The CDR3 loop spans 18 amino acids. V lost 3 bases and J 5 bases, leaving 26 bases between the germline ends. Germline V gene lookup returns CDR1 GTSNPN and CDR2 SVGIG (reference sequence). The CDR3 region is CAWSETRPGLGGDQPQHF. CDR3 nucleotide sequence: TGTGCCTGGAGCGAGACAAGACCTGGACTCGGTGGGGATCAGCCCCAGCATTTT.

This sequence joins TRBV9 and TRBJ2-6; possible D gene TRBD2, 6 bases. This CDR3 is built from 19 residues. V was cut by 2 bases and J by 4 bases, with 22 bases left in between. The germline V gene has CDR1 SGDLS and CDR2 YYNGEE. CDR3 nucleotides: TGTGCCAGCAGCGTGGCATCACGGCGGGGCAATAACGGGGCCAACGTCCTGACTTTC. Its protein product is CASSVASRRGNNGANVLTF.

This clone came up a few times. V and J are TRBV5-1 and TRBJ2-7, with a tentative D call TRBD1 (6 bases). Germline V gives CDR1 SGHRS, CDR2 YFSETQ. The CDR3 is 16 residues long. Trimming took 0 bases from V and 1 from J, leaving 14 bases between them. The CDR3 protein is CASSLAARGSSYEQYF. In DNA, the CDR3 is TGCGCCAGCAGCTTGGCGGCCAGGGGATCTTCCTACGAGCAGTACTTC.

The rearrangement uses TRBV2 and TRBJ2-3; D possibly corresponds to TRBD2 (5 bases). The ends were cut back, 2 bases at V and 1 base at J, with 19 bases in the middle. The V gene's germline CDR1 is SNHLY and CDR2 FYNNEI. CDR3 length equals 18 residues. The DNA of the CDR3 is TGTGCCAGCAGTGAACCGACCGGAAGTCGGACTCGCACAGATACGCAGTATTTT. The encoded protein is CASSEPTGSRTRTDTQYF.

The chain is built from TRBV11-2 and TRBJ1-2; no clear D. V was cut by 6 bases and J by 4 bases, with 12 bases left in between. CDR1 is SGHAT, CDR2 FQNNGV, per germline. CDR3 size: 13 residues. The CDR3 here is CASRRVDFYGYTF. DNA of the CDR3: TGTGCCAGCAGGAGGGTGGATTTCTATGGCTACACCTTC. Full variable domain (remainder filled in from reference TRBV11-2 and TRBJ1-2): EAGVAQSPRYKIIEKRQSVAFWCNPISGHATLYWYQQILGQGPKLLIQFQNNGVVDDSQLPKDRFSAERLKGVDSTLKIQPAKLEDSAVYLCASRRVDFYGYTFGSGTRLTVV.

The chain employs TRBV18 and TRBJ1-2; 8 positions match TRBD1. The germline V gene encodes CDR1 KGHSH and CDR2 LQKENI. The CDR3 length is 14 residues. J lost 4 bases, V lost 3 bases, and 4 bases had no gene match. The CDR3 bases are TGTGCCAGCTCACCCGGGACAGGACCCTATGGCTACACCTTC. Protein sequence: CASSPGTGPYGYTF.

The chain uses TRBV10-3 and TRBJ1-1, with D perhaps TRBD1 (5 bases). The V end was cut by 0 bases, the J end by 5 bases, with 25 bases between. Germline loops: CDR1 ENHRY, CDR2 SYGVKD. There are 19 residues in the CDR3. For the CDR3, the DNA is TGTGCCATCAGTGAGTCGAACGGGCTCAGGGAAGTCGCGGTGACTGAAGCTTTCTTT. Its translation: CAISESNGLREVAVTEAFF.

The chain is built from TRBV11-2 and TRBJ2-6; D might be TRBD1 (5 bases). Deletions cut 7 bases from V and 4 bases from J, with 20 bases between. The CDR3 runs 17 residues. Germline CDR1 SGHAT, CDR2 FQNNGV. CDR3 nucleotides: TGTGCCAGCACCCTGGGGCATGGCTCCACGGGGGCCAACGTCCTGACTTTC. This sequence encodes CASTLGHGSTGANVLTF.